The 8 T cell receptor beta chains below all came from one sample that was sequenced in a study of T cell repertoires in cytomegalovirus infection. TCRdb itself ran the reads through MiXCR, one entry per CDR3 protein. The profile shows 480,000 or so distinct CDR3 sequences, around 11% of them singletons. The material sequenced was PBMCs. The receptor set was obtained from a human donor in good health (CMV status not recorded). Some clones in this sample may be carry-over from other donors' samples.

This clonotype was seen only a few times. This chain uses TRBV6-5 with TRBJ1-2, with D perhaps matching TRBD1 (5 bases). Trimming stripped 1 base from V and 6 bases from J, with 9 bases between. The CDR3 loop spans 13 amino acids. Germline V gene data show CDR1 as MNHEY and CDR2 as SVGAGI. The CDR3 region has the DNA TGTGCCAGCAGTTACTATCGAGGGGATGGCTACACCTTC. Translated, it gives CASSYYRGDGYTF.

The chain carries TRBV18 and TRBJ2-3, with D perhaps given as TRBD1 or TRBD2 (5 bases each). Trimming shortened V by 4 bases and J by 0 bases, and 14 bases separated the two germline ends. Germline V lookup: CDR1 KGHSH, CDR2 LQKENI. This CDR3 has 16 amino acids. In DNA, the CDR3 is TGTGCCAGCTCACTCTATGAAGGGACGAGCACAGATACGCAGTATTTT. Translating gives CASSLYEGTSTDTQYF.

At least ten counts were recorded for this clonotype. The V gene is TRBV6-1, the J gene TRBJ2-7, with TRBD1 identical over 7 bases. The trim removed 7 bases at V and 5 bases at J, leaving 14 bases unmatched. Per the germline V gene, CDR1 is MNHNS and CDR2 is SASEGT. This CDR3 has 15 residues. CDR3 protein: CASNPGEGTDDEQYF. The CDR3 nucleotides are TGTGCCAGCAATCCCGGGGAAGGGACAGACGACGAGCAGTACTTC.

This clonotype was seen repeatedly, ten times or more. The chain couples TRBV27 to TRBJ1-6; D may be TRBD1 (5 bases). CDR1 and CDR2 from the germline V gene are MNHEY and SMNVEV (reference sequence). This CDR3 comprises 15 residues. The germline V and J ends were trimmed by 6 bases and 9 bases, with 18 bases remaining between them. CDR3 sequence reads: CASSWGEGRGSPLHF. In DNA form, the CDR3 reads TGTGCCAGCAGCTGGGGGGAGGGTAGAGGTTCACCCCTCCACTTT.

This clonotype was picked up many times. The genes are TRBV4-1 and TRBJ1-5, with 7 bases fitting TRBD1. CDR1 MGHRA and CDR2 YSYEKL come from the germline V gene. This CDR3 contains 17 residues. Germline trimming cut 4 bases from V and 0 bases from J; bases unmatched to any gene: 9. The CDR3 sequence: CASSRGLTGNSNQPQHF. CDR3 nucleotide sequence: TGCGCCAGCAGCCGAGGCCTGACAGGGAATAGCAATCAGCCCCAGCATTTT.

The chain has TRBV5-1 and TRBJ2-7, with D tentatively TRBD2 (6 bases). Trimming removed 4 bases from V and 3 bases from J, with 20 bases in between. The length of the CDR3 is 16 residues. Germline CDR1 is SGHRS and CDR2 is YFSETQ. The CDR3 sequence is CASSTSPGTGVYEQYF. As DNA, the CDR3 is TGCGCCAGCAGCACTAGCCCCGGGACGGGAGTCTACGAGCAGTACTTC.

This clonotype was found many times. The chain links TRBV19 to TRBJ2-3; 8 bases align to TRBD2. CDR1 is LNHDA, CDR2 SQIVND, per germline (reference sequence). The J segment lost 7 bases and the V segment lost 7 bases, leaving 10 bases of the junction unmatched. CDR3 size: 14 residues. The CDR3 loop is CASTPGGGRHTQYF. The CDR3 DNA is TGTGCCAGTACCCCCGGGGGGGGCCGGCATACGCAGTATTTT. Complete variable domain (other parts from reference TRBV19 and TRBJ2-3): DGGITQSPKYLFRKEGQNVTLSCEQNLNHDAMYWYRQDPGQGLRLIYYSQIVNDFQKGDIAEGYSVSREKKESFPLTVTSAQKNPTAFYLCASTPGGGRHTQYFGPGTRLTVL.

This clonotype was seen many times. V usage is TRBV27 and J usage is TRBJ1-1; 10 bases are a match to TRBD1. In germline, CDR1 is MNHEY, CDR2 SMNVEV (reference sequence). Trimming at V came to 4 bases and at J to 0 bases, leaving 2 bases not matched to a gene. The CDR3 spans 15 residues. The CDR3 loop reads CASSSDRGMNTEAFF. CDR3 nucleotides: TGTGCCAGCAGTTCGGACAGGGGGATGAACACTGAAGCTTTCTTT.